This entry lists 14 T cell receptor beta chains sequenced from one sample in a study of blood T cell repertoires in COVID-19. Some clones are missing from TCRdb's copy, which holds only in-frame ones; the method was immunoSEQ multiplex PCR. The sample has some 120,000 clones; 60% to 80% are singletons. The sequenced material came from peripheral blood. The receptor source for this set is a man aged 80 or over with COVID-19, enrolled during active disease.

The CDR3 loop is CASSYGGATGELFF. Written as DNA, the CDR3 is TGTGCCAGCAGTTACGGAGGGGCCACCGGGGAGCTGTTTTTT. The chain has TRBV6-5 and TRBJ2-2; the D gene is possibly TRBD2 (6 bases). This CDR3 spans 14 amino acids. CDR1 is MNHEY, CDR2 SVGAGI, per germline. V lost 2 bases and J lost 4, with 8 bases in between.

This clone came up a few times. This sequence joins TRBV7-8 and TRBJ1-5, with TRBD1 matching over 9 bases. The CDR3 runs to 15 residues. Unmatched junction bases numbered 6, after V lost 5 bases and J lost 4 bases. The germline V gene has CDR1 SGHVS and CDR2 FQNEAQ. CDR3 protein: CASSTSTGGNQPQHF. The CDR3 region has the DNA TGTGCCAGCAGCACCTCGACAGGGGGAAATCAGCCCCAGCATTTT.

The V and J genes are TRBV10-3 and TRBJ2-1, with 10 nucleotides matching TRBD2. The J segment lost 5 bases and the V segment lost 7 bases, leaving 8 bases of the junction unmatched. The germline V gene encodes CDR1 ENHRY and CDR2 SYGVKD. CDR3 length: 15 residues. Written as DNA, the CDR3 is TGTGCCATCACCCCCTCCGGGACTAGCGACAATGAGCAGTTCTTC. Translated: CAITPSGTSDNEQFF.

CDR3 protein: CARSLVRGLAGVSTGELFF. CDR3 DNA sequence: TGTGCCAGAAGCTTGGTCAGGGGACTAGCGGGAGTTAGTACCGGGGAGCTGTTTTTT. The J gene is TRBJ2-2, the V gene TRBV5-3, with 14 bases matching TRBD2. TRBV5-3 is treated as an ORF (open reading frame) with a function not yet certain. The CDR3 is 19 amino acids. J lost 5 bases, V lost 0 bases, and 9 bases had no gene match.

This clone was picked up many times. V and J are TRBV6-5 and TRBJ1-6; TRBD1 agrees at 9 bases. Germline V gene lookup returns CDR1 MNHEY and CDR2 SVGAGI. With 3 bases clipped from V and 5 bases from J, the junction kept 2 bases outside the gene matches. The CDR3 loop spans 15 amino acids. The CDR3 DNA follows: TGTGCCAGCAGTTATGGGACAGGGAATAATTCACCCCTCCACTTT. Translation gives CASSYGTGNNSPLHF.

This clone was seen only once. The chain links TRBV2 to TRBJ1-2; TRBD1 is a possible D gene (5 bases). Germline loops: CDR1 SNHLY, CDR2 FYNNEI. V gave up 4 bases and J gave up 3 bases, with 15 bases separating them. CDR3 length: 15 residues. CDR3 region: CASSVGPAGDYGYTF. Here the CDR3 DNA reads TGTGCCAGCAGTGTAGGGCCCGCGGGGGACTATGGCTACACCTTC.

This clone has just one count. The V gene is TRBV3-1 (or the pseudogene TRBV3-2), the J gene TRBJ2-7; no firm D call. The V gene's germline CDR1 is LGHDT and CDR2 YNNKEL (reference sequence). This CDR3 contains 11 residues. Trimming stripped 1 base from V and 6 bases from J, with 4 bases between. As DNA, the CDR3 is TGTGCCAGCAGCCAAGCGCGCGAGCAGTACTTC. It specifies CASSQAREQYF.

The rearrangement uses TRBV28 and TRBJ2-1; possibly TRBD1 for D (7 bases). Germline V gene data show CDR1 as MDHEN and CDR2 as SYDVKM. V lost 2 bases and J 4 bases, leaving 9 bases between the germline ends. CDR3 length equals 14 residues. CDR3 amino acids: CASSLAGGYNEQFF. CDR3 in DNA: TGTGCCAGCAGTTTAGCAGGGGGGTACAATGAGCAGTTCTTC.

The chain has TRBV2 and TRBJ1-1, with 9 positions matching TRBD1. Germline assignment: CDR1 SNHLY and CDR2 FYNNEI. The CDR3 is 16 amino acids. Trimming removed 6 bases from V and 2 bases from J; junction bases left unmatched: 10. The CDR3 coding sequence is TGTGCCAGCAGCCCTGGGACAGGGAAGATAAACACTGAAGCTTTCTTT. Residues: CASSPGTGKINTEAFF.

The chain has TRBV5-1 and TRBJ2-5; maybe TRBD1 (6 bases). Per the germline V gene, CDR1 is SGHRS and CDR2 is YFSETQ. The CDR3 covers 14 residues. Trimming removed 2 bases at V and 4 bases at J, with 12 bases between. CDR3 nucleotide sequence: TGCGCCAGCAGCTTCCAACAGGGCTCAGAGACCCAGTACTTC. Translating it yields CASSFQQGSETQYF.

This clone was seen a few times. The CDR3 here is CASSGPIQTGEQYF. The CDR3 nucleotides are TGTGCCAGCAGTGGGCCGATCCAAACAGGGGAGCAGTACTTC. This chain uses TRBV25-1 with TRBJ2-7; D is possibly TRBD1 (6 bases). The CDR3 covers 14 residues. Germline CDR1 MGHDK, CDR2 SYGVNS. The ends were cut back, 4 bases at V and 7 bases at J, with 17 bases in the middle.

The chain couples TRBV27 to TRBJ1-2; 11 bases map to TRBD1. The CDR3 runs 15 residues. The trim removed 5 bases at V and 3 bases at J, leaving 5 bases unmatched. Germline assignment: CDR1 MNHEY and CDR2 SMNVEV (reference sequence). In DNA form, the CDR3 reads TGTGCCAGCAGTCCGTGGGGACAGGGGGACTATGGCTACACCTTC. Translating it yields CASSPWGQGDYGYTF.

The CDR3 reads CASSESSGGYTF. The CDR3 nucleotides are TGCGCCAGCAGTGAGTCAAGCGGAGGCTACACCTTC. The chain uses TRBV10-1 and TRBJ1-2; no firm D call. This CDR3 has 12 amino acids. Germline values: CDR1 WNHNN, CDR2 SYGVQD (reference sequence). Trimming took 0 bases from V and 8 from J, leaving 7 bases between them.

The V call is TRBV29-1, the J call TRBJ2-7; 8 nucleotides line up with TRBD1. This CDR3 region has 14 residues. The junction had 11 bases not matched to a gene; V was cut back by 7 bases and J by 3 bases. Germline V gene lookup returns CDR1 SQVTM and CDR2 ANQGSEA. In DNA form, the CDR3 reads TGCAGCGCAACCCGGGACAGGCCTTTCTACGAGCAGTACTTC. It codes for CSATRDRPFYEQYF.